This T cell receptor beta chain was documented in a study of cytomegalovirus exposure and HLA in healthy donors. TCRdb's copy holds only in-frame clones and misses some; the assay was immunoSEQ multiplex PCR. Among fewer than 250,000 clones listed, around 78% were seen once. Germline CDR1 and CDR2: SGHRS and YFSETQ. With V trimmed by 0 bases and J by 5 bases, 0 bases remained unmatched. The CDR3 consists of 14 residues. The chain is built from TRBV5-1 and TRBJ2-3; 10 nucleotides match TRBD1. This TCR was sampled from a woman aged 18 to 35 in good health and CMV-seronegative. Sequencing input: PBMCs. The CDR3 spells CASSLGTGGDTQYF. The CDR3 DNA follows: TGCGCCAGCAGCTTGGGGACAGGGGGAGATACGCAGTATTTT.